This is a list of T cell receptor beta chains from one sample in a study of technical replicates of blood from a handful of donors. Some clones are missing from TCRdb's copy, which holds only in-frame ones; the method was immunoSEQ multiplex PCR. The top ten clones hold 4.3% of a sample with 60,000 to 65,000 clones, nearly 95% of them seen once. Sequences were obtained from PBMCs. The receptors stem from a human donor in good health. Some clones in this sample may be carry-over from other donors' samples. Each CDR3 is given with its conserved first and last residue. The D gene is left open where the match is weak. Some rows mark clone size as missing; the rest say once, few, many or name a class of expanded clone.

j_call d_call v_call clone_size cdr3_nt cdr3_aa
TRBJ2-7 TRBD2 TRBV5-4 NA TGTGCCAGCAGTCCTAGCGGGGGGATTTACTACGAGCAGTACTTC CASSPSGGIYYEQYF
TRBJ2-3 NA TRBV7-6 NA TGTGCCAGCAGCCCAACTAGGGTGACAGATACGCAGTATTTT CASSPTRVTDTQYF
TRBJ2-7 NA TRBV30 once TGTGCCTGGAGCTCCGCCCGGGACAAAACCTACGAGCAGTACTTC CAWSSARDKTYEQYF
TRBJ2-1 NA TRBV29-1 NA TGCAGCGTTGAAAACGGGCAGTTCTTC CSVENGQFF
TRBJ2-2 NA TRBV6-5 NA TGTGCCAGCAGTTACCTGGGGGCCCAAGGAGCCGGGGAGCTGTTTTTT CASSYLGAQGAGELFF
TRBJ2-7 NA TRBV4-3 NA TGCGCCAGCAGCCAAGATTGGAGAGGATACTACGAGCAGTACTTC CASSQDWRGYYEQYF
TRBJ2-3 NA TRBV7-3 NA TGTGCCAGCAGCAGGGCTGAGGGTACGCAGTATTTT CASSRAEGTQYF
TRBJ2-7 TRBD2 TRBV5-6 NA TGTGCCAGCAGCTTCGGCCTCCGAGCGGGGGCCCACTACGAGCAGTACTTC CASSFGLRAGAHYEQYF
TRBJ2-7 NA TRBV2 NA TGTGCCAGCAGTGTAGAGAGAGGTTACGAGCAGTACTTC CASSVERGYEQYF
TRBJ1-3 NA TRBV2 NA TGTGCCAGCAGCCAAGGGCCAGGGGCTGGAAACACCATATATTTT CASSQGPGAGNTIYF
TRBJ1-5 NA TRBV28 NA TGTGCCAGCAGTTCTACAGGGTTTCAGCCCCAGCATTTT CASSSTGFQPQHF
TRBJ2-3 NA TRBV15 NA TGTGCCACCAGCAGGACTAGCACAGATACGCAGTATTTT CATSRTSTDTQYF
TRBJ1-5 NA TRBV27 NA TGTGCCAGCGCCGACAGAATCCCTCATTGGCCCCAGCATTTT CASADRIPHWPQHF
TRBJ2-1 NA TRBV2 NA TGTGCCAGCAGTGGAAGAATAAGCGGTACCTACAATGAGCAGTTCTTC CASSGRISGTYNEQFF
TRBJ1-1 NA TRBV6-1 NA TGTGCCAGCAGTGAAATTTTCCGTACGGGATCCGCTTTCTTT CASSEIFRTGSAFF
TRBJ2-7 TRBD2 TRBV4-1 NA TGCGCCAGCAGCCAAGATGCGGGGGGCTACTACGAGCAGTACTTC CASSQDAGGYYEQYF
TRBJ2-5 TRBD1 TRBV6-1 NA TGTGCCAGCAGTGAAAACCCAGGGGGTTCCCGGGTGCCCCAGTACTTC CASSENPGGSRVPQYF
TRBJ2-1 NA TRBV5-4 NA TGTGCCAGCAGCCTGGGGACAAGAAATGAGCAGTTCTTC CASSLGTRNEQFF
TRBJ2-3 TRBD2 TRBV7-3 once TGTGCCAGCAGCTCCGGACTAGCGGGGACTACAGATACGCAGTATTTT CASSSGLAGTTDTQYF
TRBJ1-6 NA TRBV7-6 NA TGTGCCAGTGCGACAGGACTCAATTCACCCCCCCACTTT CASATGLNSPPHF
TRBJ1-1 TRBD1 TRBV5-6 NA TGTGCCAGCAGTATCCCCTGGGACAGTGGCACTGAAGCTTTCTTT CASSIPWDSGTEAFF
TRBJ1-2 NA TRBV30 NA TGTGCCTGGAGTGTACACGGGGGTGGTGGCTACACCTTC CAWSVHGGGGYTF
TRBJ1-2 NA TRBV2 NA TGTGCCAGCAGTACACTGGAGGACAACTATGGCTACACCTTC CASSTLEDNYGYTF
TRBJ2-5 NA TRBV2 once TGTGCCAGCATGCTTGCAACACAAGAGACCCAGTACTTC CASMLATQETQYF
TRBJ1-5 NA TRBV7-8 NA TGTGCCAGCAGCCCCACCCAGGATTTCAATCAGCCCCAGCATTTT CASSPTQDFNQPQHF
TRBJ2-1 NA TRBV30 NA TGTGCCTGGAGTGTACTCTCCCAGGGGGAGCAGTTCTTC CAWSVLSQGEQFF
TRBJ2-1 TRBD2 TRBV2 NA TGTGCCAGCAGCTTCGGACTAGCCGGGTACGTCAATGAGCAGTTCTTC CASSFGLAGYVNEQFF
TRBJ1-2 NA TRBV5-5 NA TGTGCCAGCAGCTTGTCAGGGAATGGCTACACCTTC CASSLSGNGYTF
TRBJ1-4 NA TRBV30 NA TGTGCCTGGAGTGGGAGTATGGCTGAAAAACTGTTTTTT CAWSGSMAEKLFF
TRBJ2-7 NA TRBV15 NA TGTGCCACCAGCAGAGAAACCGGGAACACGGACGAGCAGTACTTC CATSRETGNTDEQYF
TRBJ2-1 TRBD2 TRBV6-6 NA TGTGCCAGCAGAGGGACTAGCGGTAGTAACTACAATGAGCAGTTCTTC CASRGTSGSNYNEQFF
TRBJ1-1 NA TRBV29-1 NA TGCAGCGTTGAATCGTCGGGGAACTCTGAAGCTTTCTTT CSVESSGNSEAFF
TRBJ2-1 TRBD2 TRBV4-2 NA TGTGCCAGCAGCCTGACCGGGACTAGCGTATACAATGAGCAGTTCTTC CASSLTGTSVYNEQFF
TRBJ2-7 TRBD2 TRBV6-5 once TGTGCCAGCAGTTTGGGAGCGGGAGACGAGCAGTACTTC CASSLGAGDEQYF
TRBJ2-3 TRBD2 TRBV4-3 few TGCGCCAGCAGCCAAGCCGGCGGGGGTCCTAGCACAGATACGCAGTATTTT CASSQAGGGPSTDTQYF
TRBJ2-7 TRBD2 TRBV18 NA TGTGCCAGCTCGGAGACTAGCGGGAGCTCCTACGAGCAGTACTTC CASSETSGSSYEQYF
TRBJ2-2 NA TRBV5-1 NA TGCGCCAGCAGCGTAAGGGGGGGACAGAACACCGGGGAGCTGTTTTTT CASSVRGGQNTGELFF
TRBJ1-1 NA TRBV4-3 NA TGCGCCAGCAGCCAGAAAAGAGGGACTGAAGCTTTCTTT CASSQKRGTEAFF
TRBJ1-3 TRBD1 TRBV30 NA TGTGCCGGGTTACAGGGGACCTCTGGAAACACCATATATTTT CAGLQGTSGNTIYF
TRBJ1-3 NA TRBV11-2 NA TGTGCCAGCAGCTTAATTGGGAGCTCTGGAAACACCATATATTTT CASSLIGSSGNTIYF
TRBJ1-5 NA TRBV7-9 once TGTGCCAGCAGCGCTGACAAGCACCCCCAGCATTTT CASSADKHPQHF
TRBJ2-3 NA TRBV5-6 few TGTGCCAGCAGCTTGTACGCCGGGTTCACTGGCACAGATACGCAGTATTTT CASSLYAGFTGTDTQYF
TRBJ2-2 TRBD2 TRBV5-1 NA TGCGCCAGCTCACTAGCGGGAGGTCGCACCGGGGAGCTGTTTTTT CASSLAGGRTGELFF
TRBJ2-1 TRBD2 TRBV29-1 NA TGCAGCGTTGATACTAGCGGGGCCTCCTACAATGAGCAGTTCTTC CSVDTSGASYNEQFF
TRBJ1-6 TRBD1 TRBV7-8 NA TGTGCCAGCAGCTTAAGGGACAGCCCACCCACCCTCCACTTT CASSLRDSPPTLHF
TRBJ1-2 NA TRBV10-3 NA TGTGCCATCCGAAGTGCGACAGACGGCTACACCTTC CAIRSATDGYTF
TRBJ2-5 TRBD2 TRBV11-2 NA TGTGCCAGCAGCTATGGGACTAGCGGAGAGACCCAGTACTTC CASSYGTSGETQYF